This T cell receptor (beta chain) was sequenced in a study of blood T cell repertoires in COVID-19. About the research overall: Sample material is recorded as cDNA or gDNA derived from T cells, B-cell-depleted T cells, or PBMCs.

How the authors handled the data: The authors estimated nucleated cell counts from reference gene primer amplification. Generated by immunoSEQ multiplex PCR, the TCRdb table keeps only in-frame clones and is missing some. V and J calls and clone size are as listed in that table; D and trimming were resolved from the DNA. The sample has 270,000 or so clones, 85% to 90% seen once; the top ten hold 4.6%. Germline V lookup: CDR1 MNHEY, CDR2 SVGAGI. V was clipped by 11 bases and J by 5 bases, with 19 bases between them. The CDR3 runs to 14 residues. Sequencing was done on a sample of peripheral blood. The chain links TRBV6-5 to TRBJ1-3, with a weak D call TRBD1 (5 bases). This TCR was recovered from a man in his forties with acute or convalescent COVID-19. CDR3 sequence (DNA): TGTGCCGCTGGCCCGGGGGGAGCAAGAAACACCATATATTTT. Its protein product is CAAGPGGARNTIYF.